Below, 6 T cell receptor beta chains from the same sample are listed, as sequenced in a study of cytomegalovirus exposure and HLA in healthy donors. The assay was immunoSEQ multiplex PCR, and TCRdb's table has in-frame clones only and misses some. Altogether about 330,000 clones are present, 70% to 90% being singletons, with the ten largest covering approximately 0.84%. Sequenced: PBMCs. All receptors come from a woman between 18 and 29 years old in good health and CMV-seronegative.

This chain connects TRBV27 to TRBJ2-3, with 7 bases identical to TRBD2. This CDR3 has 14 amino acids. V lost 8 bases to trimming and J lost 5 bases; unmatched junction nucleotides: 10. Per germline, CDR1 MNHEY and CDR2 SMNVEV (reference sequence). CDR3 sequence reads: CASGSGPRIDTQYF. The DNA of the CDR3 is TGTGCCAGCGGTAGCGGGCCAAGGATAGATACGCAGTATTTT.

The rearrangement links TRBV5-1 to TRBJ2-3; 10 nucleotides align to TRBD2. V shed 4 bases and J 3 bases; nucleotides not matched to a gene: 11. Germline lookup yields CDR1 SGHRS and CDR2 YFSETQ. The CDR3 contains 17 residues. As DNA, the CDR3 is TGCGCCAGCAGCCCGCTGCCACCGGGACTAGCGACAGATACGCAGTATTTT. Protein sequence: CASSPLPPGLATDTQYF. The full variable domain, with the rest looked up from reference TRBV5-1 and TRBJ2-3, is KAGVTQTPRYLIKTRGQQVTLSCSPISGHRSVSWYQQTPGQGLQFLFEYFSETQRNKGNFPGRFSGRQFSNSRSEMNVSTLELGDSALYLCASSPLPPGLATDTQYFGPGTRLTVL.

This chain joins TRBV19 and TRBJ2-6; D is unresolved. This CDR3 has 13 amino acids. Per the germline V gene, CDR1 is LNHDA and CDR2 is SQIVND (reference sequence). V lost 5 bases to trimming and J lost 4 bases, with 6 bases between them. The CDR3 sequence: CASSFAGANVLTF. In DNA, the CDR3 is TGTGCCAGTAGTTTTGCGGGGGCCAACGTCCTGACTTTC. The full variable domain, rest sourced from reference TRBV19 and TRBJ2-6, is DGGITQSPKYLFRKEGQNVTLSCEQNLNHDAMYWYRQDPGQGLRLIYYSQIVNDFQKGDIAEGYSVSREKKESFPLTVTSAQKNPTAFYLCASSFAGANVLTFGAGSRLTVL.

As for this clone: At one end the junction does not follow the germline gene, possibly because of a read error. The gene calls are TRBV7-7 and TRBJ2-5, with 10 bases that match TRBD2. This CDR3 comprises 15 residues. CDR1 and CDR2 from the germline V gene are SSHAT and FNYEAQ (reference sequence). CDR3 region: CASSLTGLAVETQYF. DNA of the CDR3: TGTGCTAGCAGCTTAACAGGACTAGCGGTGGAGACCCAGTACTTC. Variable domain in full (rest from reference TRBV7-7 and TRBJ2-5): GAGVSQSPRYKVTKRGQDVTLRCDPISSHATLYWYQQALGQGPEFLTYFNYEAQPDKSGLPSDRFSAERPEGSISTLTIQRTEQRDSAMYRCASSLTGLAVETQYFGPGTRLLVL.

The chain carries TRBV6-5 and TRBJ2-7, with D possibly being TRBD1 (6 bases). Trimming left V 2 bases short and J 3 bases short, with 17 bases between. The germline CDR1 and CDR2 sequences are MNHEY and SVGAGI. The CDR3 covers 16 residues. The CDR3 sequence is CASSYHSPRGSYEQYF. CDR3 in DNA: TGTGCCAGCAGTTACCACTCTCCCAGGGGAAGCTACGAGCAGTACTTC.

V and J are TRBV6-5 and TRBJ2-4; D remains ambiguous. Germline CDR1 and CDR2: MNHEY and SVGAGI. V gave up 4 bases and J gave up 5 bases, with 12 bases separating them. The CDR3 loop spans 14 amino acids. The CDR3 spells CASSLGGTQNIQYF. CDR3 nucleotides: TGTGCCAGCAGTTTAGGCGGAACCCAAAACATTCAGTACTTC.